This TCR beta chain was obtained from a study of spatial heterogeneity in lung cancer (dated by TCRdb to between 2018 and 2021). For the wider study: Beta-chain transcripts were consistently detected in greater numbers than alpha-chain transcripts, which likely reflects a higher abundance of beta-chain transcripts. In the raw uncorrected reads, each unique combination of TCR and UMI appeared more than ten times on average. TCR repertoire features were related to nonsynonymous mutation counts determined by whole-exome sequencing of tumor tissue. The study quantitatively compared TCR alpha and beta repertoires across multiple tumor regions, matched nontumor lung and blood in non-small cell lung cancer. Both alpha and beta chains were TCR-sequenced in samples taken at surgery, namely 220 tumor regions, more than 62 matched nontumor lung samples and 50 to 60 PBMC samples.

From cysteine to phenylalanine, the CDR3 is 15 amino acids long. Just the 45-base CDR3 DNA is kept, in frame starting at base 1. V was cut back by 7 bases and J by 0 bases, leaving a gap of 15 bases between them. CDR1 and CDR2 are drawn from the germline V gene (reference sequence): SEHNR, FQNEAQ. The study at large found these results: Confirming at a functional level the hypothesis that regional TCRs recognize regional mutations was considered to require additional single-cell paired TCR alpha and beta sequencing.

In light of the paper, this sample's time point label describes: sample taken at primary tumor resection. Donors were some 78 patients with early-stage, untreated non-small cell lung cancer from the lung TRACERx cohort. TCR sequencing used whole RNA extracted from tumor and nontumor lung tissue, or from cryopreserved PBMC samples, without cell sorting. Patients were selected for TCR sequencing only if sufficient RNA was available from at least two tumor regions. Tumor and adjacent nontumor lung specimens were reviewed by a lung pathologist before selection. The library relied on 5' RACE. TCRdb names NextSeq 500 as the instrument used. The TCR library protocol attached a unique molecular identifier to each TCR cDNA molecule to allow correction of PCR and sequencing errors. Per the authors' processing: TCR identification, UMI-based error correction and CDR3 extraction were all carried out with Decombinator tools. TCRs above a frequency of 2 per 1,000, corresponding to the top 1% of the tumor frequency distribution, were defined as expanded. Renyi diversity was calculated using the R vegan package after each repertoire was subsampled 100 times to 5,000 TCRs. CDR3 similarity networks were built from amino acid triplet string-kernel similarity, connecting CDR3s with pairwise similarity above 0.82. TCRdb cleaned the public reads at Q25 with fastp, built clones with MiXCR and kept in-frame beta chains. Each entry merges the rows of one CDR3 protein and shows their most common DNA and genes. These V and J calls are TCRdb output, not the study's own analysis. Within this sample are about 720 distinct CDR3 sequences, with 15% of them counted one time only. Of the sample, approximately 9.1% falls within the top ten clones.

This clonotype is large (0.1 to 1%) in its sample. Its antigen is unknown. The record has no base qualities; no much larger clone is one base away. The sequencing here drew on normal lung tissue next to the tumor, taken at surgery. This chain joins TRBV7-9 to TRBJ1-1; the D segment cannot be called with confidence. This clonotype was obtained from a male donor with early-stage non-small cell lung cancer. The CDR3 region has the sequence CASKGGSSMNTEAFF. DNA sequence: TGTGCCAGCAAAGGTGGTTCCTCCATGAACACTGAAGCTTTCTTT.